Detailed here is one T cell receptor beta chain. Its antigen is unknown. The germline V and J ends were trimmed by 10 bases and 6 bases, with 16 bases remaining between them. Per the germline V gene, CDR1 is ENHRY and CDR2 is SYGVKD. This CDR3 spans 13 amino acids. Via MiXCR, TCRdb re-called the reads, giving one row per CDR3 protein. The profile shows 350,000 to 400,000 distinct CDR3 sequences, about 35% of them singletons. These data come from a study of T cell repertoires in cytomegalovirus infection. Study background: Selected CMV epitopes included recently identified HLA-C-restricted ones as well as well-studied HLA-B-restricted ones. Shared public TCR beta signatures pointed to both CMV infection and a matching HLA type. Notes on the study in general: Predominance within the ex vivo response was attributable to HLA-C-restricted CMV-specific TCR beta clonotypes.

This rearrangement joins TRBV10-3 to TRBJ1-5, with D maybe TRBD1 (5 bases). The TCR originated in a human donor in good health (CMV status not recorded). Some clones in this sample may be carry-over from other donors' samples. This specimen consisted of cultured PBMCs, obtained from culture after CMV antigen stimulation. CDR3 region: CATVGHLGQPQHF. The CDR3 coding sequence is TGTGCCACCGTTGGACACCTAGGTCAGCCCCAGCATTTT.